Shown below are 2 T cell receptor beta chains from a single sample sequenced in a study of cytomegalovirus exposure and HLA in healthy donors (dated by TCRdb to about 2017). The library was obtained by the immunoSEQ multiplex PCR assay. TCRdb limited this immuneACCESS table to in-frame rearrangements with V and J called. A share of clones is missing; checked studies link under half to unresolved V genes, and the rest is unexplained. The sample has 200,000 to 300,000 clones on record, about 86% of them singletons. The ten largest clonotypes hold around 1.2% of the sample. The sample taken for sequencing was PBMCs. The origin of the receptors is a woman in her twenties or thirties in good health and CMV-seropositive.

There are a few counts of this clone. The chain's CDR3 is CASSRQGAGSGSYEQYF. The CDR3 DNA reads as TGTGCCAGCAGCCGACAGGGGGCCGGTAGCGGTTCCTACGAGCAGTACTTC. This chain joins TRBV4-2 and TRBJ2-7, with 10 bases aligning to TRBD1. This CDR3 has 17 amino acids. Germline V gene sequence: CDR1 LGHNA, CDR2 YNFKEQ. Trimming removed 4 bases from V and 1 base from J; junction bases left unmatched: 10.

For the CDR3, the DNA is TGCAGCGTTGGAACTAGCGGTTTCTCTGGGGCCAACGTCCTGACTTTC. Translating it yields CSVGTSGFSGANVLTF. The rearrangement uses TRBV29-1 and TRBJ2-6; 8 bases match TRBD2. The CDR3 sequence is 16 residues long. Trimming at V came to 4 bases and at J to 0 bases, leaving 5 bases not matched to a gene. From germline, CDR1 is SQVTM and CDR2 ANQGSEA.